The next 7 T cell receptor beta chains were all read from a single sample in a study of blood T cell repertoires in COVID-19. The assay was immunoSEQ multiplex PCR, and TCRdb's table has in-frame clones only and misses some. The data contain 300,000 or so clones, approximately 80% of them singletons. Material for sequencing was peripheral blood. The receptors shown here come from a woman aged 50 to 60 with active or convalescent COVID-19.

V gene TRBV7-2 combines with J gene TRBJ1-4; TRBD1 matches 7 bases. This CDR3 is 15 amino acids long. CDR1 SGHTA and CDR2 FQGNSA come from the germline V gene. V trimming: 2 bases; J trimming: 7 bases; junction bases outside the gene matches: 7. CDR3 amino acids: CASSLQTGTVEKLFF. The DNA for the CDR3 is TGTGCCAGCAGCTTACAAACCGGGACAGTTGAAAAACTGTTTTTT.

The chain recombines TRBV11-3 with TRBJ2-1, with 12 bases fitting TRBD2. This CDR3 has 14 amino acids. CDR1 and CDR2 (germline): SGHNT, YENEEA. V shed 5 bases and J 5 bases; nucleotides not matched to a gene: 1. CDR3 coding DNA: TGTGCCAGCAGCGGACTAGCGGGGAACAATGAGCAGTTCTTC. This sequence encodes CASSGLAGNNEQFF.

The V gene is TRBV12-5, the J gene TRBJ1-3, with a weak D call TRBD1 (6 bases). The V gene's germline CDR1 is LGHNT and CDR2 FRNRAP. V was shortened by 6 bases and J by 2 bases, with 14 bases between the two germline ends. The CDR3 is made up of 15 amino acids. The CDR3 protein is CASGRNAGAGNTIYF. The CDR3 DNA is TGTGCTAGTGGCCGTAATGCAGGGGCTGGAAACACCATATATTTT.

The V gene is TRBV12-5, the J gene TRBJ2-1; no firm D call. Between the trimmed V and J ends, which lost 3 bases and 6 bases, there was a span of 9 bases. This CDR3 has 13 amino acids. Germline CDR1 LGHNT, CDR2 FRNRAP. CDR3 sequence reads: CASGFSKSNEQFF. CDR3 nucleotide sequence: TGTGCTAGTGGTTTTTCTAAGAGCAATGAGCAGTTCTTC.

V is TRBV3-1 (or the pseudogene TRBV3-2) and J is TRBJ1-2, with D possibly being TRBD1 (5 bases). Germline CDR1 and CDR2: LGHDT and YNNKEL (reference sequence). V was pared by 1 base and J by 4 bases, with 10 bases between. This CDR3 spans 14 amino acids. In nucleotides, the CDR3 is TGTGCCAGCAGCCAAGGGGGCTCCGGCTATGGCTACACCTTC. Protein: CASSQGGSGYGYTF.

The rearrangement uses TRBV10-3 and TRBJ1-5; D perhaps matches TRBD1 (6 bases). Germline CDR1 ENHRY, CDR2 SYGVKD. The CDR3 runs 14 residues. Trimming took 10 bases from V and 6 from J, leaving 19 bases between them. CDR3 protein: CATQTSRDTQPQHF. The CDR3 DNA reads as TGTGCCACCCAAACATCCAGGGACACTCAGCCCCAGCATTTT.

The V and J genes are TRBV12-3 or TRBV12-4 and TRBJ1-1, with a possible D match to TRBD1 (5 bases). The CDR3 runs to 13 residues. V was shortened by 2 bases and J by 3 bases, with 7 bases between the two germline ends. The CDR3 nucleotides are TGTGCCAGCAGTTTACAGGGTGACACTGAAGCTTTCTTT. This gives the protein CASSLQGDTEAFF.